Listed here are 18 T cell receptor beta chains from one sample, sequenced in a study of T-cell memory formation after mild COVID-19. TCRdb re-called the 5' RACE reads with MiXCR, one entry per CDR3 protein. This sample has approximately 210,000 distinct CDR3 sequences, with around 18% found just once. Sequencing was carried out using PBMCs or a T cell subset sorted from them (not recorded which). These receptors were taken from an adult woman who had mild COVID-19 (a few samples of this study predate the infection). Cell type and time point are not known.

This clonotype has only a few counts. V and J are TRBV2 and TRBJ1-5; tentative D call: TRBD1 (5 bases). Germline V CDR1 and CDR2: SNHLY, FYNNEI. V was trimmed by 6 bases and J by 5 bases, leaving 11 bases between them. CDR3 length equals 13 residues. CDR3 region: CASRRRGDQPQHF. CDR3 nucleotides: TGTGCCAGCAGGCGTAGAGGGGATCAGCCCCAGCATTTT.

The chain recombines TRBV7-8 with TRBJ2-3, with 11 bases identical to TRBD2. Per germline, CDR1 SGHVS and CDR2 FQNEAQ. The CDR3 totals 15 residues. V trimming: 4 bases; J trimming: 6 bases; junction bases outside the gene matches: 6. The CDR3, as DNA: TGTGCCAGCAGCTACAGGACTAGCGGGTTGGATACGCAGTATTTT. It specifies CASSYRTSGLDTQYF.

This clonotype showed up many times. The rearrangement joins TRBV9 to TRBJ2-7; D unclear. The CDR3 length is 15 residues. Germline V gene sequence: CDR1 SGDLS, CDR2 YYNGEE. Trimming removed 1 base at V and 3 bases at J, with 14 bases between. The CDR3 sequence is CASSVSDRDDYEQYF. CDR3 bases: TGTGCCAGCAGCGTATCGGATAGGGATGACTACGAGCAGTACTTC.

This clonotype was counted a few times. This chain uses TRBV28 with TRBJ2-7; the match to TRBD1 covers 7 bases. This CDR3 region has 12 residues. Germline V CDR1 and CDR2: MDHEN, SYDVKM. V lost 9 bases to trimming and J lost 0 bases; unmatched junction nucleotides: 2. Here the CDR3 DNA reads TGTGCCAGTCGACAGGGCTCCTACGAGCAGTACTTC. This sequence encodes CASRQGSYEQYF.

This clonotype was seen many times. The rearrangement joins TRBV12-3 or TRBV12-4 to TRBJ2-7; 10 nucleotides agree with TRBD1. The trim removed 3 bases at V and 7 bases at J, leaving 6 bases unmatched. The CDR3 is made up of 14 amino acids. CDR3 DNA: TGTGCCAGCAGTTTGACAGGGGGCGCGGGGGAGCAGTACTTC. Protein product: CASSLTGGAGEQYF.

CDR3 bases: TGCGCCAGCAGCCCACGCGCTAACCAAGAGACCCAGTACTTC. Translating gives CASSPRANQETQYF. The chain has TRBV5-1 and TRBJ2-5; D call uncertain. From germline, CDR1 is SGHRS and CDR2 YFSETQ. The length of the CDR3 is 14 residues. Trimming cost V 4 bases and J 0 bases, with 10 bases left between them.

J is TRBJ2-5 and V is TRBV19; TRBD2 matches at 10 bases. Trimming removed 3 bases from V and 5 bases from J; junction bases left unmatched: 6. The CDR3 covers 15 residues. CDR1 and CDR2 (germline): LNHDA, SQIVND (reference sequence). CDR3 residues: CASSILSGRSETQYF. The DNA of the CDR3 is TGTGCCAGTAGTATTCTTAGCGGGAGGTCCGAGACCCAGTACTTC. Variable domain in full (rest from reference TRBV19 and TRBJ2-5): DGGITQSPKYLFRKEGQNVTLSCEQNLNHDAMYWYRQDPGQGLRLIYYSQIVNDFQKGDIAEGYSVSREKKESFPLTVTSAQKNPTAFYLCASSILSGRSETQYFGPGTRLLVL.

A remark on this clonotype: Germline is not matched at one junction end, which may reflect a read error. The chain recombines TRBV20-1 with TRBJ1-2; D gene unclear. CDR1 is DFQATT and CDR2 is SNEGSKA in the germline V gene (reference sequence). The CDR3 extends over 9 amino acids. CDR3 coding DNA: TGCAGTGCTAGAGATGTCGAGGGCTTC. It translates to CSARDVEGF.

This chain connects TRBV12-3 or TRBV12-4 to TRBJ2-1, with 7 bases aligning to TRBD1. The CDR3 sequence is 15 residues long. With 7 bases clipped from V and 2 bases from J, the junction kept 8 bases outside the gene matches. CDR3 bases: TGTGCCAGCACTCCTAGACAGGGAACCTACAATGAGCAGTTCTTC. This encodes CASTPRQGTYNEQFF.

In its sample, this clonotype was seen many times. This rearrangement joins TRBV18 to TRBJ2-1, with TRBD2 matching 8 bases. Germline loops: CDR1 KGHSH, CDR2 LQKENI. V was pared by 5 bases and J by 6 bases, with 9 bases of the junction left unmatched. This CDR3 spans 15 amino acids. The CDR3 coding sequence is TGTGCCAGCTCAGGCTCGGGACTAGTTCGCAATGAGCAGTTCTTC. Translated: CASSGSGLVRNEQFF.

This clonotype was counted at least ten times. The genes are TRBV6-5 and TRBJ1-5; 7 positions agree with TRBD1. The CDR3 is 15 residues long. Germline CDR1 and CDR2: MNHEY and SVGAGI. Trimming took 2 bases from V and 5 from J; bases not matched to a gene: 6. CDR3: CASSYARTGDQPQHF. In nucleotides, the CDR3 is TGTGCCAGCAGTTACGCCCGGACAGGAGATCAGCCCCAGCATTTT.

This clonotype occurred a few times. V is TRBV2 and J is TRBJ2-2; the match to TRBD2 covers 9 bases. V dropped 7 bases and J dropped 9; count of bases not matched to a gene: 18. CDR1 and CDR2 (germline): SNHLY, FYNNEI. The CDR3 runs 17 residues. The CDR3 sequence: CASKHLGGSGGSRELFF. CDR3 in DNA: TGTGCCAGCAAGCACCTTGGCGGAAGCGGGGGGTCCCGGGAGCTGTTTTTT. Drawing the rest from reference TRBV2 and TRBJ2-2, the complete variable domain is EPEVTQTPSHQVTQMGQEVILRCVPISNHLYFYWYRQILGQKVEFLVSFYNNEISEKSEIFDDQFSVERPDGSNFTLKIRSTKLEDSAMYFCASKHLGGSGGSRELFFGEGSRLTVL.

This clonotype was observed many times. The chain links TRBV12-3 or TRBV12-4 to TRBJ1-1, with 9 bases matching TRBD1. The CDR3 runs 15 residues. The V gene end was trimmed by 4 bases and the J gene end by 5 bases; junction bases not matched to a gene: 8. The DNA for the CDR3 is TGTGCCAGCAGTTCAACCGGGACAGGGTCGACTGAAGCTTTCTTT. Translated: CASSSTGTGSTEAFF.

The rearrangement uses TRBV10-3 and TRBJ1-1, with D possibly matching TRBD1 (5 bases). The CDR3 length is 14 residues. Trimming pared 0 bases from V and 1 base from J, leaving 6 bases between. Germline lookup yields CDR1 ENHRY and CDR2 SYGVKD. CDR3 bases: TGTGCCATCAGTGAGTCCCAGGGGAACACTGAAGCTTTCTTT. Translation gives CAISESQGNTEAFF.

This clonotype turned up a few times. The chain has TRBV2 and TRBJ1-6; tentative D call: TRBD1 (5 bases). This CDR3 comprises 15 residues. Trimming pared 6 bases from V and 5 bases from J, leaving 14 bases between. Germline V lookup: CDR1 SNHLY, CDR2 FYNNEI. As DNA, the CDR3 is TGTGCCAGCAGGTGGGGGGATAAGGATAATTCACCCCTCCACTTT. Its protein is CASRWGDKDNSPLHF. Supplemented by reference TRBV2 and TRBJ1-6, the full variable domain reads EPEVTQTPSHQVTQMGQEVILRCVPISNHLYFYWYRQILGQKVEFLVSFYNNEISEKSEIFDDQFSVERPDGSNFTLKIRSTKLEDSAMYFCASRWGDKDNSPLHFGNGTRLTVT.

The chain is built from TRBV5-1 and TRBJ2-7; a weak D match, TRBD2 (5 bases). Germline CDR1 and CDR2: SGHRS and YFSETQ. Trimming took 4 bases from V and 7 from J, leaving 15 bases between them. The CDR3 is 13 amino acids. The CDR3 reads CASSRQDSGEQYF. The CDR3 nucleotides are TGCGCCAGCAGCCGGCAAGATTCGGGGGAGCAGTACTTC.

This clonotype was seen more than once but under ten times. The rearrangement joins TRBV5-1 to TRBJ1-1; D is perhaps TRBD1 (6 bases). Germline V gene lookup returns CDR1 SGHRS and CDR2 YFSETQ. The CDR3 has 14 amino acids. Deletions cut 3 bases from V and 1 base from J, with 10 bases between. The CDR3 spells CASSSTGQNTEAFF. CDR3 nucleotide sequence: TGCGCCAGCAGCTCGACAGGTCAGAACACTGAAGCTTTCTTT.

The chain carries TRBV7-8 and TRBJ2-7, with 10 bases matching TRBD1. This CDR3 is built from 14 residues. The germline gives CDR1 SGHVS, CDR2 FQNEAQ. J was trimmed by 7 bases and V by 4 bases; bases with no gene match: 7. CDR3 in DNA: TGTGCCAGCAGCTCCTGGACAGGGGGGGGAGAGCAGTACTTC. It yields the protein CASSSWTGGGEQYF.